This T cell receptor (beta chain) stems from a study of human T cells and chemical hapten exposure. This clonotype was recorded many times. The germline V and J ends were trimmed by 5 bases and 0 bases, with 8 bases remaining between them. The CDR3 has 13 amino acids. Germline CDR1 MNHEY, CDR2 SVGEGT. TCRdb fed the RACE reads into MiXCR, producing one record per CDR3 protein. The sample gives 300,000 to 450,000 distinct CDR3 sequences, nearly 5% of which show up once; around 2% is in the top ten. Time point reported: patch test 1, 2 weeks after DPC sensitization. The treatment was: therapeutic diphenylcyclopropenone sensitization with weekly scalp DPC. Alopecia patients, 18 to 70 years old and DPC-suitable, served as donors.

This sample comprised whole blood, obtained in connection with sensitization to the hapten diphenylcyclopropenone (DPC). The TCR originated in a woman in her forties or fifties with alopecia areata. Some clones in this sample may be carry-over from other donors' samples. The chain carries TRBV6-2 or TRBV6-3 and TRBJ2-7; perhaps TRBD2 as D (5 bases). DNA for the CDR3: TGTGCCAGCAGTCACGGGAACTCCTACGAGCAGTACTTC. Amino acids: CASSHGNSYEQYF.